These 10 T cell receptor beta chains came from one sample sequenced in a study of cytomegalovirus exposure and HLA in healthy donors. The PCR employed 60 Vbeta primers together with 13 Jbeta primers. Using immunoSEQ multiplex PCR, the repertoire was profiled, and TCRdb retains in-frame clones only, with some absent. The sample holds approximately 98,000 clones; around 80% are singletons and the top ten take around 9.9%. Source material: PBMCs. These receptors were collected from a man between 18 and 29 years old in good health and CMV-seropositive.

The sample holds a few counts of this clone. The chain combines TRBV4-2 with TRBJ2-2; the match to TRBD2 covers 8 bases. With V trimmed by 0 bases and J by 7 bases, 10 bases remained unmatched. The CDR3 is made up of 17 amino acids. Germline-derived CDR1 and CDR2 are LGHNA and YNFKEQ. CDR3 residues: CASSQDPSGGLGGELFF. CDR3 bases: TGTGCCAGCAGCCAAGACCCGTCGGGGGGGTTGGGCGGGGAGCTGTTTTTT.

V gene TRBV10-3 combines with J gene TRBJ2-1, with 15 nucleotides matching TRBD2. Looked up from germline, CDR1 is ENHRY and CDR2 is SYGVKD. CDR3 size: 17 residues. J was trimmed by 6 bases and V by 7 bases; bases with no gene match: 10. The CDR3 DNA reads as TGTGCCATCACCCGGACTAGCGGGGGGGCCTCTCTCAATGAGCAGTTCTTC. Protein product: CAITRTSGGASLNEQFF.

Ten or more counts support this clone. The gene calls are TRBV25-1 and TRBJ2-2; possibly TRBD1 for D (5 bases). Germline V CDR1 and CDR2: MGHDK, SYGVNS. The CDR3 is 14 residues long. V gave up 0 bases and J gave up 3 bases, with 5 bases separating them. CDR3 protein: CASSEYRDTGELFF. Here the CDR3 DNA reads TGTGCCAGCAGTGAATACAGGGACACCGGGGAGCTGTTTTTT.

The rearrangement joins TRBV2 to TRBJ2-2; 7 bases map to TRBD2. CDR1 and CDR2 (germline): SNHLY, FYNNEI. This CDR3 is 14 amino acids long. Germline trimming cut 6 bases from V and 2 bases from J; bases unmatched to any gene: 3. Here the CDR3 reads CASSAGLNTGELFF. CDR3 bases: TGTGCCAGCAGCGCGGGACTAAACACCGGGGAGCTGTTTTTT.

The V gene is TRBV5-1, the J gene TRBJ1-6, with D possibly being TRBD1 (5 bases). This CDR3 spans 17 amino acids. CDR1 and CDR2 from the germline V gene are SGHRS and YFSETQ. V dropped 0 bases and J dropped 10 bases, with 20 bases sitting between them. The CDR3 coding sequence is TGCGCCAGCAGCTTGGGAGGTGGAGGGGTGCAGATATCACCCCTCCACTTT. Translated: CASSLGGGGVQISPLHF.

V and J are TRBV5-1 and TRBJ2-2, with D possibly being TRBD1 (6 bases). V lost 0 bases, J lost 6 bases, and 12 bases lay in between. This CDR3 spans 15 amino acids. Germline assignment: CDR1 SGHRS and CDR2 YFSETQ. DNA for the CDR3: TGCGCCAGCAGCTTGGGAGCAGGGGACGCCGGGGAGCTGTTTTTT. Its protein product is CASSLGAGDAGELFF.

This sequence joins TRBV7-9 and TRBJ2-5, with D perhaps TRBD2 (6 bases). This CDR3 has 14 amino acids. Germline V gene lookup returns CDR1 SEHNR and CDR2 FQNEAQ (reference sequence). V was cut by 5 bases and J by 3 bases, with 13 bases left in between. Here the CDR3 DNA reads TGTGCCAGCAGCGACGCGGGGCGGAAAGAGACCCAGTACTTC. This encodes CASSDAGRKETQYF.

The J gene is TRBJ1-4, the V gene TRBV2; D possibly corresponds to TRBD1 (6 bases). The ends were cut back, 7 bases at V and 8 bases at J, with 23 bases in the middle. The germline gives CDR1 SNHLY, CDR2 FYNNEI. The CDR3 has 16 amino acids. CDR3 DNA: TGTGCCAGCAACAAAAACAGGGAAGGACGTCGGGAAAAACTGTTTTTT. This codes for CASNKNREGRREKLFF.

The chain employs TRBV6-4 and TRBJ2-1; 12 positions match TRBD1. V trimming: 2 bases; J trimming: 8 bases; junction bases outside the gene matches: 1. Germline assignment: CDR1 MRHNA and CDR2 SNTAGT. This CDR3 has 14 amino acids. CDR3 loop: CASSDGTGGDEQFF. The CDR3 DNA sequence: TGTGCCAGCAGTGACGGGACAGGGGGCGATGAGCAGTTCTTC.

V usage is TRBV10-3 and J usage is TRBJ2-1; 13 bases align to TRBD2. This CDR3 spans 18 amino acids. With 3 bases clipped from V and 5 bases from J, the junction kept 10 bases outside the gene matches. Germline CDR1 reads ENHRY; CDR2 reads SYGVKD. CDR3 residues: CAISESRTSGGRNNEQFF. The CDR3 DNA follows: TGTGCCATCAGTGAATCGCGGACTAGCGGGGGCCGGAACAATGAGCAGTTCTTC.